The sequence of this TCR beta chain was determined in a study of regulatory T cells in long-lasting Graves disease. Regarding the study as a whole: The number of shared public clonotypes was higher in persistent patients (2,741) than new patients (over 900).

The CDR3 extends over 15 amino acids. Trimming took 2 bases from V and 7 from J, leaving 15 bases between them. CDR1 GTSNPN and CDR2 SVGIG come from the germline V gene (reference sequence). Time point: persistent/refractory GD, antithyroid drugs over 5 years with positive TRAb. The authors made the TCR library using RNA they extracted from PBMCs. As regards this clonotype: Its antigen is undetermined.

Construction of the TCR beta libraries employed iRepertoire HTBI primers in conjunction with Arm-PCR of CDR3 regions. TCRdb fed the multiplex PCR reads into MiXCR, producing one record per CDR3 protein. The sample records around 430,000 distinct CDR3 sequences, 20% to 25% being singletons. The sample in question was peripheral blood mononuclear cells (PBMCs), obtained when the disease was refractory, from a patient treated with antithyroid drugs. This clonotype was sampled from a female donor with Graves disease. The chain is built from TRBV30 and TRBJ1-6, with D maybe TRBD1 (6 bases). The CDR3 coding sequence is TGTGCCTGGAGTCCAGCAGGGGTCAGCAATTCACCCCTCCACTTT. Residues: CAWSPAGVSNSPLHF.